The clone carrying this T cell receptor beta chain was seen a few times. Antigen unknown. This entry is derived from a study of shared clonotypes between healthy human individuals. Broader study findings: Having only a few donors restricted how much genetic and exposure-history diversity was captured. Memory subsets generally showed lower estimated richness than naive subsets.

V was pared by 4 bases and J by 2 bases, with 3 bases of the junction left unmatched. In germline, CDR1 is SGHNT, CDR2 YYREEE (reference sequence). This CDR3 has 14 residues. Researchers ran the assay at a deep level. Using 200 ng DNA, tens of thousands of T cell genomes, the sorted-subset replicate PCRs were run. The repertoire was sequenced with immunoSEQ multiplex PCR; TCRdb's copy has only in-frame clones and lacks some. The sample includes about 1.1 million clones, 60% to 85% of them seen just once. The chain employs TRBV5-4 and TRBJ2-3; 8 bases agree with TRBD1. Sequencing was performed on memory CD4+ T cells from PBMCs. Subset described: CD45RA-negative fraction. The origin of this receptor is a man aged 18-30 years in good health. Some clones in this sample may be carry-over from other donors' samples. The CDR3 reads CASSPRGPTDTQYF. CDR3 DNA sequence: TGTGCCAGCAGCCCCAGGGGGCCCACAGATACGCAGTATTTT.